The 22 T cell receptor beta chains given below trace back to one sample, sequenced in a study of shared clonotypes between healthy human individuals. TCRdb's copy holds only in-frame clones and misses some; the assay was immunoSEQ multiplex PCR. The sample has approximately 1.5 million clones, 97% to 99% seen once. The sequencing sample was made of naive CD4+ T cells sorted from blood. Subset of the sample: CD45RA+ positively selected. The receptor set was obtained from a man between 25 and 39 years old in good health.

The chain recombines TRBV6-1 with TRBJ1-5; D possibly corresponds to TRBD1 (6 bases). The CDR3 length is 13 residues. V lost 5 bases to trimming and J lost 9 bases, with 14 bases between them. CDR1 is MNHNS and CDR2 is SASEGT in the germline V gene. The DNA for the CDR3 is TGTGCCAGCAGTCCGGACAGTCCTGGGCCCCAGCATTTT. It yields the protein CASSPDSPGPQHF.

This chain connects TRBV5-4 to TRBJ1-1; 9 nucleotides line up with TRBD1. The CDR3 has 16 amino acids. Trimming cost V 0 bases and J 0 bases; bases outside gene matches: 3. The germline V gene has CDR1 SGHNT and CDR2 YYREEE (reference sequence). This CDR3 is CASSLGTGALNTEAFF. As DNA, the CDR3 is TGTGCCAGCAGCTTGGGGACAGGGGCTTTGAACACTGAAGCTTTCTTT.

This clone has more than one count but fewer than ten. This sequence joins TRBV19 and TRBJ1-2, with a weak D call TRBD1 (5 bases). Per germline, CDR1 LNHDA and CDR2 SQIVND (reference sequence). The V end lost 6 bases, the J end lost 1 base, and 15 bases lay between the germline ends. The CDR3 length is 15 residues. Here the CDR3 reads CASRRFGTDNYGYTF. Here the CDR3 DNA reads TGTGCCAGTAGACGTTTCGGGACCGATAACTATGGCTACACCTTC.

The rearrangement joins TRBV30 to TRBJ2-7, with no clear D. CDR1 and CDR2 from the germline V gene are GTSNPN and SVGIG (reference sequence). This CDR3 region has 11 residues. Deletions cut 4 bases from V and 2 bases from J, with 6 bases between. The CDR3 spells CAWTSAYEQYF. The DNA for the CDR3 is TGTGCCTGGACCTCGGCCTACGAGCAGTACTTC.

The chain has TRBV27 and TRBJ2-6; 8 positions match TRBD1. The germline V gene encodes CDR1 MNHEY and CDR2 SMNVEV (reference sequence). This CDR3 region has 17 residues. The junction had 6 bases not matched to a gene; V was cut back by 3 bases and J by 2 bases. The DNA for the CDR3 is TGTGCCAGCAGTTTTCAGGGGGCGGTCGCTGGGGCCAACGTCCTGACTTTC. It codes for CASSFQGAVAGANVLTF.

With respect to this clone: The same CDR3 arises from other DNA sequences in this sample as well. J is TRBJ2-7 and V is TRBV7-8; 8 positions agree with TRBD1. There are 14 residues in the CDR3. The V segment lost 0 bases and the J segment 2 bases; nucleotides outside the gene matches: 0. CDR1 is SGHVS and CDR2 is FQNEAQ in the germline V gene. The CDR3 DNA follows: TGTGCCAGCAGCTTAGCGGGACAGGCCTACGAGCAGTACTTC. It translates to CASSLAGQAYEQYF.

The V gene is TRBV30, the J gene TRBJ1-5, with a tentative D call TRBD1 (6 bases). V was cut by 0 bases and J by 2 bases, with 11 bases left in between. Germline V lookup: CDR1 GTSNPN, CDR2 SVGIG (reference sequence). The length of the CDR3 is 15 residues. CDR3 coding DNA: TGTGCCTGGAGTGTACGAGGGGGTGGCAATCAGCCCCAGCATTTT. Encoded protein: CAWSVRGGGNQPQHF.

The DNA of the CDR3 is TGTGCCACGACCCGGGACAGGGGGGAGACCCAGTACTTC. This gives the protein CATTRDRGETQYF. V and J are TRBV15 and TRBJ2-5; TRBD1 aligns across 11 bases. V lost 9 bases, J lost 5 bases, and 5 bases stayed unmatched. The germline CDR1 and CDR2 sequences are LNHNV and YYDKDF (reference sequence). CDR3 size: 13 residues.

V usage is TRBV4-2 and J usage is TRBJ1-2; D gene uncertain. There are 14 residues in the CDR3. Germline V CDR1 and CDR2: LGHNA, YNFKEQ. Trimming took off 1 base at V and 1 base at J, with 7 bases between the two ends. CDR3 DNA: TGTGCCAGCAGCCAAGTCCTCTATAACTATGGCTACACCTTC. Translating gives CASSQVLYNYGYTF.

This sequence joins TRBV7-9 and TRBJ2-7; 11 nucleotides line up with TRBD2. V was pared by 1 base and J by 4 bases, with 6 bases of the junction left unmatched. The CDR3 length is 16 residues. Germline loops: CDR1 SEHNR, CDR2 FQNEAQ (reference sequence). The CDR3 coding sequence is TGTGCCAGCAGCTTAGGGGTGGCTAGCGGGAGGTACGAGCAGTACTTC. Residues: CASSLGVASGRYEQYF. Variable domain in full (rest from reference TRBV7-9 and TRBJ2-7): DTGVSQNPRHKITKRGQNVTFRCDPISEHNRLYWYRQTLGQGPEFLTYFQNEAQLEKSRLLSDRFSAERPKGSFSTLEIQRTEQGDSAMYLCASSLGVASGRYEQYFGPGTRLTVT.

The V and J genes are TRBV6-1 and TRBJ2-3, with D uncertain. The CDR3 contains 15 residues. The V end was cut by 4 bases, the J end by 1 base, with 12 bases between. CDR1 is MNHNS, CDR2 SASEGT, per germline. CDR3 bases: TGTGCCAGCAGTGGTTTAGCTTTCCGCACAGATACGCAGTATTTT. Protein sequence: CASSGLAFRTDTQYF.

This chain joins TRBV19 and TRBJ2-1; either TRBD1 or TRBD2 may fit D (6 bases each). Germline V gene lookup returns CDR1 LNHDA and CDR2 SQIVND (reference sequence). Trimming shortened V by 2 bases and J by 9 bases, and 11 bases separated the two germline ends. This CDR3 is built from 13 residues. CDR3 loop: CASSILEGGEQFF. The CDR3 nucleotides are TGTGCCAGTAGTATACTCGAGGGGGGTGAGCAGTTCTTC.

V usage is TRBV5-6 and J usage is TRBJ1-2; D call uncertain. CDR1 and CDR2 (germline): SGHDT, YYEEEE. The CDR3 consists of 12 residues. The ends were cut back, 3 bases at V and 7 bases at J, with 10 bases in the middle. In DNA form, the CDR3 reads TGTGCCAGCAGCTGGGCCCGTGGTGGCTACACCTTC. Its protein product is CASSWARGGYTF. The full variable domain, with the rest looked up from reference TRBV5-6 and TRBJ1-2, is DAGVTQSPTHLIKTRGQQVTLRCSPKSGHDTVSWYQQALGQGPQFIFQYYEEEERQRGNFPDRFSGHQFPNYSSELNVNALLLGDSALYLCASSWARGGYTFGSGTRLTVV.

This CDR3 reads CASSIGTSGSYEQYF. DNA of the CDR3: TGTGCCAGCAGCATAGGGACTAGCGGTTCCTACGAGCAGTACTTC. The rearrangement uses TRBV5-5 and TRBJ2-7; 11 bases are shared with TRBD2. J lost 1 base, V lost 4 bases, and 4 bases had no gene match. There are 15 residues in the CDR3. Per germline, CDR1 SGHKS and CDR2 YYEKEE (reference sequence).

The CDR3 nucleotides read TGTGCCAGCAGCCCGGGGGGGATTCAACAAGAGACCCAGTACTTC. Its translation: CASSPGGIQQETQYF. The V call is TRBV5-4, the J call TRBJ2-5; 8 nucleotides match TRBD2. The CDR3 totals 15 residues. With 4 bases clipped from V and 2 bases from J, the junction kept 7 bases outside the gene matches. CDR1 and CDR2 (germline): SGHNT, YYREEE (reference sequence).

The V and J genes are TRBV7-2 and TRBJ1-5, with D hard to call. The V gene lost 5 bases and the J gene lost 4 bases, with 15 bases spanning the gap. The CDR3 extends over 15 amino acids. Germline CDR1 and CDR2: SGHTA and FQGNSA. CDR3 sequence (DNA): TGTGCCAGCAGCCCTGGAGCAGTCCTTAATCAGCCCCAGCATTTT. Translated: CASSPGAVLNQPQHF. The full variable domain, with the rest looked up from reference TRBV7-2 and TRBJ1-5, is GAGVSQSPSNKVTEKGKDVELRCDPISGHTALYWYRQSLGQGLEFLIYFQGNSAPDKSGLPSDRFSAERTGGSVSTLTIQRTQQEDSAVYLCASSPGAVLNQPQHFGDGTRLSIL.

This sequence joins TRBV27 and TRBJ2-3, with D tentatively TRBD2 (6 bases). This CDR3 region has 15 residues. V shed 4 bases and J shed 2 bases, with 13 bases lying between them. Germline-derived CDR1 and CDR2 are MNHEY and SMNVEV (reference sequence). The CDR3: CASSSRLEFTDTQYF. The CDR3, as DNA: TGTGCCAGCAGTTCCAGACTAGAGTTCACAGATACGCAGTATTTT.

The chain recombines TRBV28 with TRBJ2-2, with D possibly being TRBD1 (6 bases). The CDR3 totals 14 residues. Germline assignment: CDR1 MDHEN and CDR2 SYDVKM. Trimming removed 7 bases at V and 0 bases at J, with 9 bases between. The CDR3 nucleotides read TGTGCCAGCATGAAGGGGGCGAACACCGGGGAGCTGTTTTTT. Its protein is CASMKGANTGELFF.

This chain links TRBV5-1 with TRBJ2-3, with 14 bases that match TRBD2. CDR3 length equals 18 residues. Germline V gene data show CDR1 as SGHRS and CDR2 as YFSETQ. With 4 bases clipped from V and 5 bases from J, the junction kept 12 bases outside the gene matches. This CDR3 reads CASSPGGLAGGLEDTQYF. For the CDR3, the DNA is TGCGCCAGCAGCCCCGGCGGACTAGCGGGAGGTCTAGAAGATACGCAGTATTTT.

The chain combines TRBV15 with TRBJ2-1; 7 nucleotides align to TRBD2. Germline values: CDR1 LNHNV, CDR2 YYDKDF (reference sequence). The CDR3 length is 14 residues. With V trimmed by 5 bases and J by 1 base, 2 bases remained unmatched. CDR3 amino acids: CATSYSGSYNEQFF. The CDR3 DNA reads as TGTGCCACCAGCTATAGCGGGTCCTACAATGAGCAGTTCTTC.

The chain combines TRBV14 with TRBJ2-3; D possibly corresponds to TRBD2 (7 bases). Trimming stripped 0 bases from V and 4 bases from J, with 17 bases between. This CDR3 has 17 amino acids. Germline-derived CDR1 and CDR2 are SGHDN and FVKESK. This CDR3 is CASSQDSSGEGADTQYF. In DNA, the CDR3 is TGTGCCAGCAGCCAAGACTCGTCAGGGGAGGGTGCAGATACGCAGTATTTT.

This rearrangement joins TRBV9 to TRBJ2-7; 10 positions match TRBD2. This CDR3 comprises 16 residues. Trimming took 4 bases from V and 3 from J; bases not matched to a gene: 10. Per germline, CDR1 SGDLS and CDR2 YYNGEE. CDR3 in amino acids: CASSTRPGTSVYEQYF. CDR3 nucleotides: TGTGCCAGCAGCACGAGACCCGGGACTAGCGTCTACGAGCAGTACTTC.